The source of this TCR beta chain is a study of CD8+CD57+ T cells in acquired aplastic anemia. For the study at large: Sorted CD4+ and CD8+ cells gave a mean 3.2 ug DNA, range about 0.17 to 27.4 ug.

Points from the study as a whole: Both patients and controls carried the same twenty-nine CD8+ CDR3 sequences.

With respect to this clonotype: Its cognate antigen is unknown.

TCR beta VDJ and CDR3 profiling used genomic DNA as template. TCRdb independently ran MiXCR on the reads; one entry per CDR3 protein. The sample has roughly 160,000 distinct CDR3 sequences, just under 65% seen once. The CDR3 is 11 amino acids. Germline CDR1 SEHNR, CDR2 FQNEAQ (reference sequence). V was trimmed by 5 bases and J by 4 bases, leaving 5 bases between them. The V and J genes are TRBV7-9 and TRBJ2-5, with no clear D. The sequence was obtained from a human donor in good health. Sequenced: sorted CD4+, CD8+, or CD8+CD57+ T cells (not recorded which) from PBMCs. The chain's CDR3 is CASSNTETQYF. Written as DNA, the CDR3 is TGTGCCAGCAGCAACACAGAGACCCAGTACTTC.